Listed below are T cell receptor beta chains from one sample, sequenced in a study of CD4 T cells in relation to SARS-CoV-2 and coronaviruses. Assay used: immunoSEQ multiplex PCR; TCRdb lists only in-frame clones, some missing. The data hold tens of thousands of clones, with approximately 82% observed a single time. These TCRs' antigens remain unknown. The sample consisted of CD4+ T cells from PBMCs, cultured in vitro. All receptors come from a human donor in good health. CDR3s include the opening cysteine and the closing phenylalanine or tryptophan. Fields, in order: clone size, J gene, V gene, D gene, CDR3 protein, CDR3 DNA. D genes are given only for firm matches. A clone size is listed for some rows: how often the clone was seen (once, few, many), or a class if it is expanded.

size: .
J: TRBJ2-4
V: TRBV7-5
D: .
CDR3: CARSLKQGEKNIQYF
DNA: TGTGCCAGAAGCCTGAAACAGGGGGAAAAAAACATTCAGTACTTC

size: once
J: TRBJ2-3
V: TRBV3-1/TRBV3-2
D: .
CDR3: CASSRGRTTDTQYF
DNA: TGTGCCAGCAGTCGCGGACGGACTACAGATACGCAGTATTTT

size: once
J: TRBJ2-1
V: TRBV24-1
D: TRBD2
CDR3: CATSDYGSGRLNEQFF
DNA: TGTGCCACCAGTGATTATGGTAGCGGGAGGCTGAATGAGCAGTTCTTC

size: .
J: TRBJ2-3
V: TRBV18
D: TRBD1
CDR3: CASSRRQGVDTQYF
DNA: TGTGCCAGCTCACGAAGACAGGGGGTGGATACGCAGTATTTT

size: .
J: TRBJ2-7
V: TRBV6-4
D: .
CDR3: CASIFLYEQYF
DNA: TGTGCCAGCATATTTCTCTACGAGCAGTACTTC

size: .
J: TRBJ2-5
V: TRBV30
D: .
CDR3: CAWSVPREETQYF
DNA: TGTGCCTGGAGTGTACCCAGGGAAGAGACCCAGTACTTC

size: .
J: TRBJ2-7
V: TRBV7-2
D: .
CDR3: CASSEITQDGGEQYF
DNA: TGTGCCAGCAGCGAAATTACCCAGGACGGAGGCGAGCAGTACTTC

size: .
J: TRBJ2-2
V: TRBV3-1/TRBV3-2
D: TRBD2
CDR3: CASSPGLAGGPSGELFF
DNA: TGTGCCAGCAGCCCCGGACTAGCGGGAGGGCCGAGCGGGGAGCTGTTTTTT

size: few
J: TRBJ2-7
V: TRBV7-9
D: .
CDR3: CASNSDSRISYEQYF
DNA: TGTGCCAGCAACTCGGACTCTCGGATCTCCTACGAGCAGTACTTC

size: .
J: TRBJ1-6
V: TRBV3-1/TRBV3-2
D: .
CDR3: CASSPVLGAGVRSPLHF
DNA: TGTGCCAGCAGCCCCGTCTTAGGTGCAGGGGTACGATCACCCCTCCACTTT

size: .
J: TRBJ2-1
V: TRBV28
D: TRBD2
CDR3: CASSLLSSGLDNEQFF
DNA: TGTGCCAGCAGTTTATTATCTAGCGGGCTAGACAATGAGCAGTTCTTC

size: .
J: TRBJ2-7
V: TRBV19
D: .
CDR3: CASSIGTGPYEQYF
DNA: TGTGCCAGTAGTATAGGAACAGGCCCCTACGAGCAGTACTTC

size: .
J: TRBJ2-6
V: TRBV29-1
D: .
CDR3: CSVDLPAGANVLTF
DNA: TGCAGCGTTGACTTGCCAGCTGGGGCCAACGTCCTGACTTTC

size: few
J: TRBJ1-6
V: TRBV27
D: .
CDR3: CASSLGSGNSPLHF
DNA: TGTGCCAGCAGTTTAGGGTCTGGGAATTCACCCCTCCACTTT

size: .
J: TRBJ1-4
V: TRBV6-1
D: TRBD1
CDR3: CASSEVGRGNEKLFF
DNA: TGTGCCAGCAGTGAAGTCGGCAGGGGGAATGAAAAACTGTTTTTT

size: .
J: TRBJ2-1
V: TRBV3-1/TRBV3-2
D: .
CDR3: CASSQIGRNEQFF
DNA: TGTGCCAGCAGCCAGATAGGTAGGAATGAGCAGTTCTTC

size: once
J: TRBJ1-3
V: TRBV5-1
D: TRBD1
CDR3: CASSLNARGFGNTIYF
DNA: TGCGCCAGCAGCTTAAACGCCAGGGGGTTTGGAAACACCATATATTTT

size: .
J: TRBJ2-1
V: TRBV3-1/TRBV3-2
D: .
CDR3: CASSQDQGRVEFF
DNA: TGTGCCAGCAGCCAAGATCAGGGCAGGGTCGAGTTCTTC

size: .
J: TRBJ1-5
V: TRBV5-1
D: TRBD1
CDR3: CASRATGGNQPQHF
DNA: TGCGCCAGCAGGGCTACAGGGGGGAATCAGCCCCAGCATTTT

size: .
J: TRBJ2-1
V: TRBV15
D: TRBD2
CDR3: CATSRDVRLAGGNENEQFF
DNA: TGTGCCACCAGCAGGGATGTTCGACTAGCGGGAGGGAATGAGAATGAGCAGTTCTTC

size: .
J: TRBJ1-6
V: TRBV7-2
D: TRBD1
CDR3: CASSLIRGQGTLHF
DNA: TGTGCCAGCAGCTTAATCAGAGGACAGGGAACCCTCCACTTT

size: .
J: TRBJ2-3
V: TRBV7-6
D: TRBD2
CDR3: CASSRRAGGLSSTDTQYF
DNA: TGTGCCAGCAGCCGCCGGGCGGGAGGACTCTCTAGCACAGATACGCAGTATTTT

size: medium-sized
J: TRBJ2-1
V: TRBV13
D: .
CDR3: CASSSPRAESYNEQFF
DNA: TGTGCCAGCAGCTCCCCGCGTGCAGAGTCCTACAATGAGCAGTTCTTC

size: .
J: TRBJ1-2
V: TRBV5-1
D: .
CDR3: CASSLGVDSRIYGYTF
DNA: TGCGCCAGCAGCTTGGGAGTCGACAGTCGTATCTATGGCTACACCTTC

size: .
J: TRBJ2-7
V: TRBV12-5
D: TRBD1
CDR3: CASGSGQGPYEQYF
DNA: TGTGCTAGTGGTTCGGGACAGGGGCCCTACGAGCAGTACTTC

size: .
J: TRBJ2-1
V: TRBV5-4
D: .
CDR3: CASSPPGERYNEQFF
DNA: TGTGCCAGCAGCCCGCCGGGAGAGCGTTACAATGAGCAGTTCTTC

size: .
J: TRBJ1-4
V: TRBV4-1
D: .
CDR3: CASSQPTRKPGLFF
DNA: TGCGCCAGCAGCCAACCGACCCGAAAACCAGGACTGTTTTTT

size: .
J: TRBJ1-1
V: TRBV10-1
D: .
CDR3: CASSGVRTGTEAFF
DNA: TGCGCCAGCAGTGGGGTCCGAACTGGGACTGAAGCTTTCTTT

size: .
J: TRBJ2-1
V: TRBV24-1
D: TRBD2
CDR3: CATSVLAGNTNEQFF
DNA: TGTGCCACCAGTGTCCTAGCGGGAAATACAAATGAGCAGTTCTTC

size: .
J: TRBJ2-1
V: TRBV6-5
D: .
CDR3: CASSYLYSGWNEQFF
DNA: TGTGCCAGCAGTTATTTATATTCCGGCTGGAATGAGCAGTTCTTC

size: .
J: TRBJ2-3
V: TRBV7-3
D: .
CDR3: CASSFEPNTQYF
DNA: TGTGCCAGCAGCTTTGAACCAAATACGCAGTATTTT

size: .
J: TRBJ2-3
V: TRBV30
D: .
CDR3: CAWSGGHHTDTQYF
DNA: TGTGCCTGGAGTGGGGGGCACCACACAGATACGCAGTATTTT

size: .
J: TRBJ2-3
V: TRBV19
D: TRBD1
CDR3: CASSIDRTGQDTQYF
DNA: TGTGCCAGTAGTATAGATCGGACAGGGCAAGATACGCAGTATTTT

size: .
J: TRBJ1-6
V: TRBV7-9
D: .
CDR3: CASSLASQYPNSPLHF
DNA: TGTGCCAGCAGCTTAGCGTCCCAGTACCCTAATTCACCCCTCCACTTT

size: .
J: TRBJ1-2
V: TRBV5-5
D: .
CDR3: CASSFQRSNYGYTF
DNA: TGTGCCAGCAGCTTTCAGCGATCTAACTATGGCTACACCTTC

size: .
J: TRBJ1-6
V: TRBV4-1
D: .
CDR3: CASSQGTGRSPLHF
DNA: TGCGCCAGCAGCCAAGGAACAGGGCGTTCACCCCTCCACTTT

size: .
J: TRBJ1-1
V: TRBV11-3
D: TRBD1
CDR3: CASSLLFIRGARFTEAFF
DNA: TGTGCCAGCAGCTTATTGTTCATCAGGGGGGCGCGGTTCACTGAAGCTTTCTTT

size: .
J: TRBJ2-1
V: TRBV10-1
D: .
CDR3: CASSGASNEQFF
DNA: TGCGCCAGTTCCGGGGCATCCAATGAGCAGTTCTTC

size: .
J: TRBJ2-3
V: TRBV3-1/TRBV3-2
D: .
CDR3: CASSRTGPTTDTQYF
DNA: TGTGCCAGCAGCCGAACCGGGCCGACCACAGATACGCAGTATTTT

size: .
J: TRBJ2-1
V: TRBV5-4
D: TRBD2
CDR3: CASSPGLADYNEQFF
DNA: TGTGCCAGCAGCCCGGGACTAGCAGATTACAATGAGCAGTTCTTC

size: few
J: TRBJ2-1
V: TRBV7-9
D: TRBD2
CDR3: CASSPPTSASSYNEQFF
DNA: TGTGCCAGCAGCCCACCGACTAGCGCGAGCTCCTACAATGAGCAGTTCTTC

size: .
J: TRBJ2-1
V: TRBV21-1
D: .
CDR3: CASSNRVGYNEQFF
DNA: TGTGCCAGCAGCAATAGGGTCGGGTACAATGAGCAGTTCTTC

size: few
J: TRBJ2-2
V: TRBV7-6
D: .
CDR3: CASSLAQGPGELFF
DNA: TGTGCCAGCAGCTTAGCCCAGGGGCCCGGGGAGCTGTTTTTT

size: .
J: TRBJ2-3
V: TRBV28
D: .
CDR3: CASSFRRLSTDTQYF
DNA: TGTGCCAGCAGTTTTAGGAGACTCAGCACAGATACGCAGTATTTT

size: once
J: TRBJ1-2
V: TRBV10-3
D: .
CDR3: CAISENYGYTF
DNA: TGTGCCATCAGTGAGAACTATGGCTACACCTTC

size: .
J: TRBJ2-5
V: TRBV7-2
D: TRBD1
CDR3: CASSFTGTEETQYF
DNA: TGTGCCAGCAGCTTCACCGGGACAGAAGAGACCCAGTACTTC

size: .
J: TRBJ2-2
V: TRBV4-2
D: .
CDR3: CASSQEGGLLTGELFF
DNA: TGTGCCAGCAGCCAGGAGGGTGGACTACTGACCGGGGAGCTGTTTTTT

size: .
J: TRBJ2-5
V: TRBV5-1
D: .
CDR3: CASSRTSVETQYF
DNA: TGCGCCAGCAGCCGTACTAGTGTAGAGACCCAGTACTTC

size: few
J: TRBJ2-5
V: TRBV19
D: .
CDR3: CASSMPGKETQYF
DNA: TGTGCCAGTAGTATGCCCGGTAAAGAGACCCAGTACTTC

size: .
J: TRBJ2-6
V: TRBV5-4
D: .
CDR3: CASSLDGPSGANVLTF
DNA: TGTGCCAGCAGCTTGGATGGGCCCTCTGGGGCCAACGTCCTGACTTTC

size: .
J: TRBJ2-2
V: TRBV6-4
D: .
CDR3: CASSIRGGPTGELFF
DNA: TGTGCCAGCAGTATCCGTGGCGGTCCCACCGGGGAGCTGTTTTTT

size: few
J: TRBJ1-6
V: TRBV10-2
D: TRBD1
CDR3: CASSRQGGGSPLHF
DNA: TGCGCCAGCAGTCGACAGGGGGGCGGCTCACCCCTCCACTTT